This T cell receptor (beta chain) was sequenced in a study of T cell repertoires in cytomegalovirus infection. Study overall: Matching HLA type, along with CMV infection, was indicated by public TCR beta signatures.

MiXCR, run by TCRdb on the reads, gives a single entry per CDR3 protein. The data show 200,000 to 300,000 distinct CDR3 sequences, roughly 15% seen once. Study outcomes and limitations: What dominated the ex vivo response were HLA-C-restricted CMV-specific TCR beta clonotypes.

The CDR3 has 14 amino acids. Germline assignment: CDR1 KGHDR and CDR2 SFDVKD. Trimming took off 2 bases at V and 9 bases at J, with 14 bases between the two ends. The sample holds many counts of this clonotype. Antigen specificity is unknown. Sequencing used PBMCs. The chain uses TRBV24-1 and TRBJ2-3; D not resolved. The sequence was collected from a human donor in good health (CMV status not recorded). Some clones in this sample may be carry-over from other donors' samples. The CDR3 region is CATSDSFFVETQYF. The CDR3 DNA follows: TGTGCCACCAGTGATTCGTTTTTTGTGGAGACGCAGTATTTT.